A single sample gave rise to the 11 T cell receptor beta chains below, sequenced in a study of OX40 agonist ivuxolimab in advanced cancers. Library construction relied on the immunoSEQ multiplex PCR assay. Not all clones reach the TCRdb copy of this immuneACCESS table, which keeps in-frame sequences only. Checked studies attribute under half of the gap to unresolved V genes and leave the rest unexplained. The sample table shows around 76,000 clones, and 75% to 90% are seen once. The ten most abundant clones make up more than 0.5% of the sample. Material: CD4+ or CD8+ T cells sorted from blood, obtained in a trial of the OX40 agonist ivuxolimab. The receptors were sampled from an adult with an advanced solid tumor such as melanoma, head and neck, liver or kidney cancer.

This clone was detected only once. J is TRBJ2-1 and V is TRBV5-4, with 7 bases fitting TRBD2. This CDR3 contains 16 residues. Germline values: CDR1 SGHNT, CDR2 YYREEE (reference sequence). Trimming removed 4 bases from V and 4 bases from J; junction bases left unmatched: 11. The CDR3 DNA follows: TGTGCCAGCAGCGCCTACATATGGGAGGGGTACAATGAGCAGTTCTTC. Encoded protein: CASSAYIWEGYNEQFF. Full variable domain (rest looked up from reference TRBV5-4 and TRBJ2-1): ETGVTQSPTHLIKTRGQQVTLRCSSQSGHNTVSWYQQALGQGPQFIFQYYREEENGRGNFPPRFSGLQFPNYSSELNVNALELDDSALYLCASSAYIWEGYNEQFFGPGTRLTVL.

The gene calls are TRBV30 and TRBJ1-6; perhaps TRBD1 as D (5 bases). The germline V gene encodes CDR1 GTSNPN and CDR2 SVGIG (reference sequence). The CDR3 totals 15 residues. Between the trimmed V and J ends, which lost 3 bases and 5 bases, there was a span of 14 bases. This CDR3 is CAWRTALRDNSPLHF. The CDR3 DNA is TGTGCCTGGAGGACAGCTCTCCGAGATAATTCACCCCTCCACTTT. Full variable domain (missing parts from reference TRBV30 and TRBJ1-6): SQTIHQWPATLVQPVGSPLSLECTVEGTSNPNLYWYRQAAGRGLQLLFYSVGIGQISSEVPQNLSASRPQDRQFILSSKKLLLSDSGFYLCAWRTALRDNSPLHFGNGTRLTVT.

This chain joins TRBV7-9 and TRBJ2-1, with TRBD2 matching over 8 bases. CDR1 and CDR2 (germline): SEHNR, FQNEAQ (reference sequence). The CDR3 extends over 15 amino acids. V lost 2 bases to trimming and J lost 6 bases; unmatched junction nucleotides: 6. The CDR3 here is CASSLRTSRFNEQFF. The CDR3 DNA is TGTGCCAGCAGCTTACGGACTAGCCGATTCAATGAGCAGTTCTTC. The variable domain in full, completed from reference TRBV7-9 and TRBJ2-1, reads DTGVSQNPRHKITKRGQNVTFRCDPISEHNRLYWYRQTLGQGPEFLTYFQNEAQLEKSRLLSDRFSAERPKGSFSTLEIQRTEQGDSAMYLCASSLRTSRFNEQFFGPGTRLTVL.

The CDR3 bases are TGTGCCAGCTCAGGGACGGCGAGAACCGGGGAGCTGTTTTTT. It is translated as CASSGTARTGELFF. The chain is built from TRBV18 and TRBJ2-2; either TRBD1 or TRBD2 may supply D (5 bases each). Trimming shortened V by 5 bases and J by 5 bases, and 12 bases separated the two germline ends. The length of the CDR3 is 14 residues. Per the germline V gene, CDR1 is KGHSH and CDR2 is LQKENI.

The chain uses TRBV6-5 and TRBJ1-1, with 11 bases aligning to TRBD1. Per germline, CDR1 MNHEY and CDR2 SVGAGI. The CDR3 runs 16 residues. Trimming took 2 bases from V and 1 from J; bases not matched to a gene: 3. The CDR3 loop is CASSYGTGGPNTEAFF. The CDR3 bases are TGTGCCAGCAGTTACGGGACAGGGGGGCCGAACACTGAAGCTTTCTTT.

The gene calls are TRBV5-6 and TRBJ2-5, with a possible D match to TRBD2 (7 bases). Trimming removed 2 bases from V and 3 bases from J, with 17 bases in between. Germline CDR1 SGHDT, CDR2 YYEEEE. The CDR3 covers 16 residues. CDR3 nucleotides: TGTGCCAGCAGCTTAACAGGGAGGGGAGGCGAAGAGACCCAGTACTTC. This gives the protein CASSLTGRGGEETQYF.

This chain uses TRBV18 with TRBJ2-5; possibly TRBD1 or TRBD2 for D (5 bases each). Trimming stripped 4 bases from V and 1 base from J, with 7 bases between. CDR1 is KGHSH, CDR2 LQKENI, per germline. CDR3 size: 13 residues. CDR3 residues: CASSRGSQETQYF. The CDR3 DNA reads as TGTGCCAGCTCACGGGGGTCCCAAGAGACCCAGTACTTC.

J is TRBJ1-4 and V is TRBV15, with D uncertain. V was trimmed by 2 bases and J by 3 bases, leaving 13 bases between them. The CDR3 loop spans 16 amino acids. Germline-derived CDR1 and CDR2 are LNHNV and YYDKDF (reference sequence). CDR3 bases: TGTGCCACCAGCAGATCACCCAGCCTATCTAATGAAAAACTGTTTTTT. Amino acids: CATSRSPSLSNEKLFF. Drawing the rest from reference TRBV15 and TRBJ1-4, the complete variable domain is DAMVIQNPRYQVTQFGKPVTLSCSQTLNHNVMYWYQQKSSQAPKLLFHYYDKDFNNEADTPDNFQSRRPNTSFCFLDIRSPGLGDTAMYLCATSRSPSLSNEKLFFGSGTQLSVL.

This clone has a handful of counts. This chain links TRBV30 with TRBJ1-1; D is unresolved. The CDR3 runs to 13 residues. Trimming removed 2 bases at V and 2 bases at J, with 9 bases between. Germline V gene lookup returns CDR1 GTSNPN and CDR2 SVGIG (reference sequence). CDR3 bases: TGTGCCTGGAGTCGGCAGATAAACACTGAAGCTTTCTTT. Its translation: CAWSRQINTEAFF.

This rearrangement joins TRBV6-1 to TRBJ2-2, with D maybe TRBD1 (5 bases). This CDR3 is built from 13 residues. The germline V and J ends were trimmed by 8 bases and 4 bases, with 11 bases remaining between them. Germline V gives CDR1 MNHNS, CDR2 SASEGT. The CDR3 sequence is CASGAGITGELFF. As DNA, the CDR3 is TGTGCCAGCGGGGCAGGGATCACCGGGGAGCTGTTTTTT.

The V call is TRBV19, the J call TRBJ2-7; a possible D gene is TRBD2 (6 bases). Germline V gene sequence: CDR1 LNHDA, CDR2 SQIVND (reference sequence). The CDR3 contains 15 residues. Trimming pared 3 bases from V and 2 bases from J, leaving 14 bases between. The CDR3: CASSISDGSPYEQYF. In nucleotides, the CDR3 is TGTGCCAGTAGTATTTCTGACGGGAGCCCCTACGAGCAGTACTTC.